The 20 T cell receptor beta chains reported below all come from one sample, sequenced in a study of vaccination effects on CD4 cells after COVID-19. Antigen-specific CD4+ T cells were expanded (with viral peptide pools) by the ViraFEST assay ahead of sequencing. Subsequent to a culture period of less than twelve days, CD4+ T cells were isolated. Each person got two doses of an mRNA SARS-CoV-2 vaccine, BNT162b2 or mRNA-1273. Sequencing used immunoSEQ multiplex PCR; TCRdb keeps in-frame clones, though not all of them. Among about 46,000 clones, around 74% were seen once, and the ten largest hold roughly 16%. These receptors have no identified antigens. The input for sequencing was CD4+ T cells from PBMCs cultured with HCoV-OC43 spike peptides, taken after COVID-19 vaccination. Indicated subset: HCoV-OC43 spike overlapping peptide pool stimulation. The receptors derive from a human donor who received a COVID-19 vaccine.

This clone has just a few counts. The V and J genes are TRBV3-1 (or the pseudogene TRBV3-2) and TRBJ1-1; D uncertain. The germline V and J ends were trimmed by 1 base and 6 bases, with 15 bases remaining between them. This CDR3 is built from 15 residues. The germline V gene encodes CDR1 LGHDT and CDR2 YNNKEL (reference sequence). In DNA, the CDR3 is TGTGCCAGCAGCCAAGGGTACCGGGCGGTATCTGAAGCTTTCTTT. As protein: CASSQGYRAVSEAFF.

The chain carries TRBV10-3 and TRBJ1-1; 8 bases map to TRBD1. Germline loops: CDR1 ENHRY, CDR2 SYGVKD. The V gene end was trimmed by 9 bases and the J gene end by 1 base; junction bases not matched to a gene: 7. This CDR3 contains 14 residues. The CDR3 bases are TGTGCCATATCGACAGGGGAAAGGAACACTGAAGCTTTCTTT. It encodes CAISTGERNTEAFF.

This clone was recorded only once. The gene calls are TRBV4-2 and TRBJ1-4; no firm D call. Trimming shortened V by 0 bases and J by 8 bases, and 13 bases separated the two germline ends. The CDR3 sequence is 15 residues long. Germline V gives CDR1 LGHNA, CDR2 YNFKEQ. The DNA for the CDR3 is TGTGCCAGCAGCCAAGACGTCGGATTTGGGGAAAAACTGTTTTTT. Its protein product is CASSQDVGFGEKLFF.

The gene calls are TRBV5-1 and TRBJ1-1, with 7 bases matching TRBD1. From germline, CDR1 is SGHRS and CDR2 YFSETQ. V lost 4 bases to trimming and J lost 1 base; unmatched junction nucleotides: 13. The length of the CDR3 is 17 residues. CDR3 sequence (DNA): TGCGCCAGCAGCGCGACAGGGAGAGGGGGGGGGAACACTGAAGCTTTCTTT. Its protein product is CASSATGRGGGNTEAFF.

The chain uses TRBV4-1 and TRBJ1-1; D remains unclear. Germline V CDR1 and CDR2: MGHRA, YSYEKL. Deletions cut 0 bases from V and 11 bases from J, with 16 bases between. This CDR3 comprises 14 residues. CDR3 sequence reads: CASSQDQWEVGAFF. CDR3 nucleotide sequence: TGCGCCAGCAGCCAAGATCAATGGGAGGTAGGCGCTTTCTTT.

The table lists this clone with a few counts. The rearrangement joins TRBV6-2 or TRBV6-3 to TRBJ2-7; 13 positions match TRBD2. V trimming: 5 bases; J trimming: 6 bases; junction bases outside the gene matches: 10. Germline loops: CDR1 MNHEY, CDR2 SVGEGT. The CDR3 loop spans 16 amino acids. The CDR3 loop reads CASSRRTGLAGPEQYF. The CDR3 nucleotides are TGTGCCAGCAGTCGAAGGACGGGACTAGCGGGACCCGAGCAGTACTTC.

V gene TRBV5-1 combines with J gene TRBJ1-6, with a tentative D call TRBD1 (6 bases). Germline V gene lookup returns CDR1 SGHRS and CDR2 YFSETQ. V lost 0 bases and J 10 bases, leaving 11 bases between the germline ends. The CDR3 runs to 14 residues. The DNA for the CDR3 is TGCGCCAGCAGCTTGGGTGACAGGACCTCACCCCTCCACTTT. It codes for CASSLGDRTSPLHF.

The chain uses TRBV11-3 and TRBJ2-1; 12 nucleotides agree with TRBD2. J gave up 5 bases and V 1 base, and 0 bases lay outside the gene matches. Germline lookup yields CDR1 SGHNT and CDR2 YENEEA. The CDR3 consists of 15 residues. CDR3 bases: TGTGCCAGCAGCTTAGGACTAGCGGGGGACAATGAGCAGTTCTTC. This sequence encodes CASSLGLAGDNEQFF. The full variable domain, with the rest looked up from reference TRBV11-3 and TRBJ2-1, is EAGVVQSPRYKIIEKKQPVAFWCNPISGHNTLYWYLQNLGQGPELLIRYENEEAVDDSQLPKDRFSAERLKGVDSTLKIQPAELGDSAVYLCASSLGLAGDNEQFFGPGTRLTVL.

The chain combines TRBV7-8 with TRBJ1-3; 7 positions match TRBD1. V shed 1 base, J shed 2 bases, and the junction held 5 bases outside the gene matches. Germline CDR1 and CDR2: SGHVS and FQNEAQ. This CDR3 has 16 residues. Here the CDR3 reads CASSLVGQGAGNTIYF. As DNA, the CDR3 is TGTGCCAGCAGCTTAGTTGGGCAGGGGGCTGGAAACACCATATATTTT.

The sample holds one count of this clone. CDR3 DNA sequence: TGCGCCAGCTCCTCCCTGGGCTACGGGAGCACAGATACGCAGTATTTT. Its protein product is CASSSLGYGSTDTQYF. V usage is TRBV5-1 and J usage is TRBJ2-3; D not resolved. The CDR3 sequence is 16 residues long. The V gene's germline CDR1 is SGHRS and CDR2 YFSETQ. V was pared by 7 bases and J by 0 bases, with 18 bases between.

The chain employs TRBV6-1 and TRBJ1-1, with 8 bases matching TRBD1. Germline-derived CDR1 and CDR2 are MNHNS and SASEGT. The CDR3 has 14 residues. The trim removed 5 bases at V and 5 bases at J, leaving 7 bases unmatched. The CDR3 spells CASSSGQGYTEAFF. CDR3 bases: TGTGCCAGCAGTTCCGGACAGGGCTATACTGAAGCTTTCTTT.

V is TRBV6-4 and J is TRBJ1-1; perhaps TRBD1 as D (6 bases). The germline V and J ends were trimmed by 6 bases and 6 bases, with 14 bases remaining between them. There are 13 residues in the CDR3. In germline, CDR1 is MRHNA, CDR2 SNTAGT. This chain's CDR3 is CASRWTEESEAFF. Here the CDR3 DNA reads TGTGCCAGCAGATGGACAGAGGAATCTGAAGCTTTCTTT.

The chain has TRBV11-2 and TRBJ2-5; 7 bases match TRBD2. The CDR3 covers 17 residues. Germline V lookup: CDR1 SGHAT, CDR2 FQNNGV. V dropped 1 base and J dropped 3; count of bases not matched to a gene: 11. CDR3 in amino acids: CASSLVYWASGEETQYF. The CDR3 DNA reads TGTGCCAGCAGCTTAGTTTATTGGGCTAGCGGAGAAGAGACCCAGTACTTC.

This clone appeared a single time. The chain couples TRBV12-3 or TRBV12-4 to TRBJ1-2; D remains ambiguous. Trimming took 9 bases from V and 6 from J, leaving 5 bases between them. There are 9 residues in the CDR3. Written as DNA, the CDR3 is TGTGCCAGTAAGGATGGCTACACCTTC. Translation gives CASKDGYTF.

The chain links TRBV5-4 to TRBJ1-6; 12 positions match TRBD1. The CDR3 covers 18 residues. The J segment lost 7 bases and the V segment lost 4 bases, leaving 12 bases of the junction unmatched. The germline gives CDR1 SGHNT, CDR2 YYREEE (reference sequence). The CDR3 region is CASSAGTGGAYRNSPLHF. CDR3 sequence (DNA): TGTGCCAGCAGCGCCGGGACAGGGGGCGCTTACAGGAATTCACCCCTCCACTTT.

The chain has TRBV9 and TRBJ1-3, with a tentative D call TRBD1 (5 bases). The CDR3 extends over 16 amino acids. Germline CDR1 reads SGDLS; CDR2 reads YYNGEE. V lost 3 bases and J lost 4, with 17 bases in between. The CDR3 region has the DNA TGTGCCAGCAGCGACACGGGACCACTTTACGGAAACACCATATATTTT. It encodes CASSDTGPLYGNTIYF.

This chain joins TRBV12-3 or TRBV12-4 and TRBJ2-7; D is possibly TRBD2 (6 bases). Trimming pared 4 bases from V and 4 bases from J, leaving 8 bases between. The CDR3 has 12 amino acids. The CDR3 region is CASSWAGYEQYF. As DNA, the CDR3 is TGTGCCAGCAGTTGGGCGGGATACGAGCAGTACTTC.

The CDR3 protein is CASSDSDRGSYEQYF. CDR3 DNA sequence: TGTGCCAGCAGTGATTCGGACAGGGGCTCCTACGAGCAGTACTTC. The V gene is TRBV6-1, the J gene TRBJ2-7, with 9 nucleotides matching TRBD1. Germline CDR1 is MNHNS and CDR2 is SASEGT. Losses at the gene ends were 3 bases for V and 0 bases for J; bases not matched to a gene: 3. The CDR3 extends over 15 amino acids.

The chain links TRBV5-1 to TRBJ2-7; the D is unclear. Trimming cost V 1 base and J 5 bases, with 16 bases left between them. The V gene's germline CDR1 is SGHRS and CDR2 YFSETQ. The CDR3 totals 15 residues. The CDR3 protein is CASSLSLGMRNEQYF. The CDR3 nucleotides are TGCGCCAGCAGCTTGTCGCTGGGAATGAGAAACGAGCAGTACTTC. Based on the CDR3 plus reference TRBV5-1 and TRBJ2-7, the full variable domain is KAGVTQTPRYLIKTRGQQVTLSCSPISGHRSVSWYQQTPGQGLQFLFEYFSETQRNKGNFPGRFSGRQFSNSRSEMNVSTLELGDSALYLCASSLSLGMRNEQYFGPGTRLTVT.

The chain carries TRBV10-3 and TRBJ1-2, with D maybe TRBD1 (6 bases). Germline assignment: CDR1 ENHRY and CDR2 SYGVKD. Trimming took off 1 base at V and 4 bases at J, with 13 bases between the two ends. CDR3 size: 15 residues. This CDR3 reads CAISELQGESYGYTF. CDR3 coding DNA: TGTGCCATCAGTGAGTTACAGGGAGAGAGCTATGGCTACACCTTC.